Listed below are T cell receptor beta chains from one sample, sequenced in a study of blood T cells in healthy people across ages. One entry per CDR3 protein, called by TCRdb with MiXCR from the 5' RACE reads. In the table there are about 640,000 distinct CDR3 sequences, less than 35% of which are singletons. Material for sequencing was blood. The receptors here all came from a woman of 80 years or more in good health. Both conserved end residues are part of each CDR3. Fields, in order: V gene, CDR3 length, J gene, D gene, clone size, CDR3 DNA, CDR3 protein. A D gene is named only where the DNA matches it firmly. Some rows have no size entry. The others give once, few or many, or a class for an expanded clone.

>TRBV2|16|TRBJ2-5|TRBD2|.
TGTGCCATCCGAACCCCTAGCGGGGGCCCGGGAGAGACCCAGTACTTC
CAIRTPSGGPGETQYF
>TRBV6-1|11|TRBJ1-1|.|many
TGTGCCAGCAGGCAACCTACCAGAGCTTTCTTT
CASRQPTRAFF
>TRBV12-3/TRBV12-4|15|TRBJ2-3|TRBD2|many
TGTGCCAGCAGTCTTCAAGCGGGGGGTATAGATACGCAGTATTTT
CASSLQAGGIDTQYF
>TRBV7-2|16|TRBJ2-3|.|many
TGTGCCAGCAGACACCGATCGCGGGGTTTCACAGATACGCAGTATTTT
CASRHRSRGFTDTQYF
>TRBV20-1|15|TRBJ2-3|.|.
TGCAGTGCTAGAGATCGTCGTGGCCTCACAGATACGCAGTATTTT
CSARDRRGLTDTQYF
>TRBV11-2|20|TRBJ1-3|.|.
TGTGCCAGCAGCACCGATTCCTGGGGAGGGAACTACGGGTCTGGAAACACCATATATTTT
CASSTDSWGGNYGSGNTIYF
>TRBV7-3|14|TRBJ1-2|.|many
TGTGCCAGCAGCCCCGCACCAGGGGACTATGGCTACACCTTC
CASSPAPGDYGYTF
>TRBV5-1|18|TRBJ2-2|TRBD1|.
TGCGCCAGCAGCTTGTTCAGCCATGGACAGGGGTCATCCGGGGAGCTGTTTTTT
CASSLFSHGQGSSGELFF
>TRBV9|14|TRBJ2-3|.|many
TGTGCCAGCAGCGAGAGGGCTAACACAGATACGCAGTATTTT
CASSERANTDTQYF
>TRBV11-3|17|TRBJ2-1|TRBD2|.
TGTGCCAGCAGCCCGGGACTAGCGGGGGGGTACTACAATGAGCAGTTCTTC
CASSPGLAGGYYNEQFF
>TRBV7-2|16|TRBJ2-3|TRBD1|many
TGTGCCAGCAGCCCCCCTTCAGGGGGCGGCACAGATACGCAGTATTTT
CASSPPSGGGTDTQYF
>TRBV7-6|16|TRBJ1-1|.|few
TGTGCCAGCAGCTTAGGGGTCGCATCGGGAGACACTGAAGCTTTCTTT
CASSLGVASGDTEAFF
>TRBV4-1|15|TRBJ1-4|TRBD1|.
TGCGCCAGCAGCCCGACACAGGGGTATCATGAAAAACTGTTTTTT
CASSPTQGYHEKLFF
>TRBV5-8|12|TRBJ1-5|.|many
TGTGCCAGCAGCTTACTCAATCAGCCCCAGCATTTT
CASSLLNQPQHF
>TRBV29-1|15|TRBJ2-1|TRBD1|many
TGCAGCGTTGAAATTTGGGACAGTGACTACAATGAGCAGTTCTTC
CSVEIWDSDYNEQFF
>TRBV20-1|13|TRBJ1-5|TRBD1|.
TGCAGTGCCTCCCGACAGGGTAGTCAGCCCCAGCATTTT
CSASRQGSQPQHF
>TRBV13|14|TRBJ2-5|.|many
TGTGCCAGCAGCCATGGTGTGGCGTCCGAGACCCAGTACTTC
CASSHGVASETQYF
>TRBV7-2|15|TRBJ2-5|TRBD2|.
TGTGCCAGCAGCCCCGACGAAGCGGGGGATCGGCGGGCGTACTTC
CASSPDEAGDRRAYF
>TRBV20-1|13|TRBJ2-3|.|many
TGCAGTGCTACGCGACCACAGGGAATTACGCAGTATTTT
CSATRPQGITQYF
>TRBV2|15|TRBJ1-2|TRBD1|.
TGTGCCAGCAGTGACAGGGGGCTAAAGTCCTATGGCTACACCTTC
CASSDRGLKSYGYTF
>TRBV4-2|15|TRBJ1-2|.|few
TGTGCCGGCAGCCAAGATTTCGGGCAGGCCTATGGCTACACCTTC
CAGSQDFGQAYGYTF
>TRBV3-1|14|TRBJ2-7|.|once
TGTGCCAGCAGCCAAGGTGGCAGTGATTACGAGCAGTACTTC
CASSQGGSDYEQYF
>TRBV4-2|17|TRBJ2-5|TRBD2|few
TGTGCCAGCAGCCAAGAATTGGCTAGCGGGGACCAAGAGACCCAGTACTTC
CASSQELASGDQETQYF
>TRBV6-1|13|TRBJ2-7|.|.
TGTGCCAGCAGTGATGTCCGTCAGGACCCCCTCGCATTC
CASSDVRQDPLAF
>TRBV29-1|13|TRBJ1-6|.|many
TGCAGCGTTGGTCCGGATGTGAATTCACCCCTCCACTTT
CSVGPDVNSPLHF
>TRBV30|10|TRBJ1-1|.|.
TGTGCCTGGAGTAGATCTGAAGCTTTCTTT
CAWSRSEAFF
>TRBV6-1|15|TRBJ2-5|TRBD2|many
TGTGCCAGCAGCCTAGAGCGGGGGGGGTGGGAGACCCAGTACTTC
CASSLERGGWETQYF
>TRBV6-1|15|TRBJ1-5|.|many
TGTGCCAGCAGTGATGGACTGTATAGCAATCAGCCCCAGCATTTT
CASSDGLYSNQPQHF
>TRBV25-1|14|TRBJ1-6|.|.
TGTGCCAGCACTAGTGGGGGGGAAGGCTCACCCCTCCACTTT
CASTSGGEGSPLHF
>TRBV7-6|17|TRBJ2-7|.|.
TGTGCCAGCAGCCCCAGGTCAGGGGCGAAGTCCTACAATGAGCAGTACTTC
CASSPRSGAKSYNEQYF
>TRBV28|17|TRBJ2-3|TRBD2|few
TGTGCCAGCAGTCCTCGACTAGCGGGGGGGCCCGCAGATACGCAGTATTTT
CASSPRLAGGPADTQYF
>TRBV30|15|TRBJ2-5|.|few
TGTGCCTGGACGGAGAGCAATACCCGGGGGGAGACCCAGTACTTC
CAWTESNTRGETQYF
>TRBV28|13|TRBJ2-3|TRBD1|many
TGTGCCAGCGACAGGGGCGTACGAGATACGCAGTATTTT
CASDRGVRDTQYF
>TRBV4-2|20|TRBJ2-5|TRBD2|many
TGTGCCAGCAGCCAAGATATGAAGACTTCGCTAGCGGGGGGGCAAGAGACCCAGTACTTC
CASSQDMKTSLAGGQETQYF
>TRBV10-3|14|TRBJ2-5|TRBD1|.
TGTGCCATCAGTGACCCTAACAGGGGAGAGACCCAGTACTTC
CAISDPNRGETQYF
>TRBV6-2/TRBV6-3|18|TRBJ1-1|TRBD1|many
TGTGCCAGCAGTTATGATCTTGGGACAGGGAAGATCGACACTGAAGCTTTCTTT
CASSYDLGTGKIDTEAFF
>TRBV29-1|14|TRBJ2-7|TRBD1|many
TGCAGCGTTGCGGATGGGACAGGGGGCGATGAGCAGTACTTC
CSVADGTGGDEQYF
>TRBV12-3/TRBV12-4|16|TRBJ2-3|.|.
TGTGCCAGCAGTTTAATCTTTGGGTCGGACGCAGATACGCAGTATTTT
CASSLIFGSDADTQYF
>TRBV12-3/TRBV12-4|15|TRBJ2-5|.|many
TGTGCCAGCAGTTTAGGTCAGGGTGTTGTGGAGACCCAGTACTTC
CASSLGQGVVETQYF
>TRBV27|15|TRBJ2-1|.|.
TGTGCCAGCAGTCCCGGACAGAGTACCTACAATGAGCAGTTCTTC
CASSPGQSTYNEQFF
>TRBV6-5|13|TRBJ1-2|TRBD1|many
TGTGCCAGCATCGGACAGGGGCGCTATGGCTACACCTTC
CASIGQGRYGYTF
>TRBV7-3|15|TRBJ1-6|.|many
TGTGCCAGCAGCTTCAATGACGGTGGGAATTCACCCCTCCACTTT
CASSFNDGGNSPLHF
>TRBV3-1|14|TRBJ1-2|TRBD1|.
TGTGCCAGCAGGGGGACAGAAAAGGGCTATGGCTACACCTTC
CASRGTEKGYGYTF
>TRBV20-1|14|TRBJ2-5|.|few
TGCAGTGCTACGCCGTCCACGGACCAGGAGACCCAGTACTTC
CSATPSTDQETQYF
>TRBV7-2|12|TRBJ2-7|.|.
TGTGCCGGCAGCTTGACGAATTACGAGCAGTACTTC
CAGSLTNYEQYF
>TRBV6-2/TRBV6-3|15|TRBJ1-6|TRBD1|many
TGTGCCAGCAGTACCCGGACAGGGAGAACTTCACCCCTCCACTTT
CASSTRTGRTSPLHF
>TRBV3-1|13|TRBJ2-3|.|many
TGTGCCAGCAGCCGACGGTTGGGAGGTACGCAGTATTTT
CASSRRLGGTQYF
>TRBV29-1|18|TRBJ2-6|TRBD1|many
TGCAGCGTTGAAGATCGAAGCAGGGGGTTCTCTGGGGCCAACGTCCTGACTTTC
CSVEDRSRGFSGANVLTF
>TRBV2|15|TRBJ2-1|.|many
TGTGCCAGCAGTGTAATGCGTATGGGTGGTGGTGAGCAGTTCTTC
CASSVMRMGGGEQFF
>TRBV11-3|13|TRBJ1-1|.|few
TGTGCCAGCAGCTTACAGGGAAAGACTGAAGCTTTCTTT
CASSLQGKTEAFF
>TRBV28|15|TRBJ1-6|.|.
TGTGCCAGTGGGGCGTATATCAGCCGTGGTTCACCCCTCCACTTT
CASGAYISRGSPLHF
>TRBV6-1|15|TRBJ2-2|.|.
TGTGCCAGCCAATACAGAGGGACCAACACCGGGGAGCTGTTTTTT
CASQYRGTNTGELFF
>TRBV7-2|16|TRBJ2-7|.|.
TGTGCCAGCAGCTGGGGCCGGAGGAGCCACTCCTACGAGCAGTACTTC
CASSWGRRSHSYEQYF
>TRBV6-2/TRBV6-3|13|TRBJ2-1|.|.
TGTGCCAGCGGGCGGGAATCCTACAATGAGCAGTTCTTC
CASGRESYNEQFF
>TRBV11-1|15|TRBJ2-7|TRBD1|few
TGTGCCAGCAGCTTAACCGGGACAGCCACCTACGAGCGGTACTTC
CASSLTGTATYERYF
>TRBV5-5|12|TRBJ2-1|.|many
TGTGCCAGCAGTTTGGAGTACAATGAGCAGTTCTTC
CASSLEYNEQFF
>TRBV10-3|13|TRBJ1-5|.|.
TGTGCCATCAGAGGGGACAACAATCAGCCCCAGCATTTT
CAIRGDNNQPQHF
>TRBV29-1|13|TRBJ2-2|.|.
TGCAGCGTTGATCTAGGTGCCACCGGGGAGCTGTTTTTT
CSVDLGATGELFF
>TRBV6-6|14|TRBJ2-1|TRBD1|.
TGTGCCAGCAGTTACTCAAGTAGACAGGGGAAGCAGTTCTTC
CASSYSSRQGKQFF
>TRBV11-2|16|TRBJ1-5|.|.
TGTGCCAGCAGTTCCGCCCTGGACAGAAACCATCAGCCCCAGCATTTT
CASSSALDRNHQPQHF